The present T cell receptor beta chain was sequenced within a study of shared clonotypes between healthy human individuals. Whole-study context: In total, the donors were two women and a few men aged 18 to 49.

Within Nashville, Tennessee resided all donors, each a Caucasian adult. Measured with immunoSEQ multiplex PCR; TCRdb has only the in-frame clones, and not every one. The sample holds 100,000 or so clones, about half seen once. The sample holds many counts of this clone. Germline loops: CDR1 SGDLS, CDR2 YYNGEE. V dropped 0 bases and J dropped 4 bases, with 11 bases sitting between them. This CDR3 has 15 amino acids. This TCR was sampled from a middle-aged woman in good health. Some clones in this sample may be carry-over from other donors' samples. Sequences were obtained from PBMCs. V gene TRBV9 combines with J gene TRBJ2-1, with a tentative D call TRBD2 (6 bases). The CDR3 here is CASSVVGGIYNEQFF. Here the CDR3 DNA reads TGTGCCAGCAGCGTAGTGGGGGGAATATACAATGAGCAGTTCTTC.